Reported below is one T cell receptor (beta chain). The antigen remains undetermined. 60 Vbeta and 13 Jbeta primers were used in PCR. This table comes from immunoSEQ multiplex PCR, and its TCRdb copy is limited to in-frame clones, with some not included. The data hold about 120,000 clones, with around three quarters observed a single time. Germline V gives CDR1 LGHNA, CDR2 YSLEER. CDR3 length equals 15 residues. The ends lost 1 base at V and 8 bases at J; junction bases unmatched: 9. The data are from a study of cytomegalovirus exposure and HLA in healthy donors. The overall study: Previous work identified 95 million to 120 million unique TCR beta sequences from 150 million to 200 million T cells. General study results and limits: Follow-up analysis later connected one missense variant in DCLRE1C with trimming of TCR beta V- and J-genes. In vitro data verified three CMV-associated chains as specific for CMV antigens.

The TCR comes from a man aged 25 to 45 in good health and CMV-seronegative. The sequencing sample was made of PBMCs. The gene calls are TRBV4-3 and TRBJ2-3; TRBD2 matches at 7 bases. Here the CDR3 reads CASSQAAGVMGTQYF. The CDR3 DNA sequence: TGCGCCAGCAGCCAAGCGGCGGGAGTGATGGGTACGCAGTATTTT.